These T cell receptor beta chains were read from a single sample in a study of shared clonotypes between healthy human individuals. Generated by immunoSEQ multiplex PCR, the TCRdb table keeps only in-frame clones and is missing some. The sample includes approximately 2.5 million clones, roughly 92% of them seen just once. The specimen sequenced was naive CD4+ T cells sorted from blood. The receptors were sampled from a man aged 18 to 29 in good health. Both conserved end residues are part of each CDR3. The order of the fields is clone size, D gene, V gene, J gene, CDR3 protein, CDR3 DNA. The D gene is left open where the match is weak. Some rows mark clone size as missing; the rest say once, few, many or name a class of expanded clone.

>.|TRBD2|TRBV18|TRBJ2-3
CASSPKLLAGGPTDTQYF
TGTGCCAGCTCACCTAAGCTACTAGCGGGAGGGCCAACAGATACGCAGTATTTT
>.|.|TRBV19|TRBJ1-5
CATRSGLISNQPQHF
TGTGCCACCAGATCAGGACTGATTAGCAATCAGCCCCAGCATTTT
>few|.|TRBV30|TRBJ1-5
CAWSSGRNSNQPQHF
TGTGCCTGGAGTTCCGGCAGAAATAGCAATCAGCCCCAGCATTTT
>.|.|TRBV7-2|TRBJ1-3
CASSKQGSGNTIYF
TGTGCCAGCAGCAAACAAGGTTCTGGAAACACCATATATTTT
>.|.|TRBV9|TRBJ1-2
CASSTTLRRPIPPFNYGYTF
TGTGCCAGCAGCACCACTCTTAGAAGGCCCATTCCCCCTTTTAACTATGGCTACACCTTC
>.|TRBD1|TRBV4-1|TRBJ2-2
CASSQGTGQGPGELFF
TGCGCCAGCAGCCAAGGTACGGGACAGGGCCCCGGGGAGCTGTTTTTT
>once|.|TRBV7-2|TRBJ2-7
CASSSDFTYEQYF
TGTGCCAGCAGCTCGGACTTTACCTACGAGCAGTACTTC
>.|.|TRBV10-3|TRBJ1-1
CAITGNRDTEAFF
TGTGCCATCACCGGTAACAGGGACACTGAAGCTTTCTTT
>.|.|TRBV9|TRBJ2-2
CASSVGAFHTGELFF
TGTGCCAGCAGCGTAGGGGCGTTTCACACCGGGGAGCTGTTTTTT
>.|TRBD2|TRBV7-9|TRBJ2-1
CASSLVGTSDEQFF
TGTGCCAGCAGCTTAGTTGGGACTAGCGATGAGCAGTTCTTC
>.|.|TRBV27|TRBJ1-4
CASSFTGGEKLFF
TGTGCCAGCAGTTTCACAGGTGGGGAAAAACTGTTTTTT
>once|TRBD2|TRBV2|TRBJ2-5
CASTSLSGAQETQYF
TGTGCCAGCACCTCCCTTAGCGGGGCCCAAGAGACCCAGTACTTC
>.|TRBD1|TRBV5-4|TRBJ2-2
CASSSRDSNTGELFF
TGTGCCAGCAGCTCCCGGGACAGCAACACCGGGGAGCTGTTTTTT